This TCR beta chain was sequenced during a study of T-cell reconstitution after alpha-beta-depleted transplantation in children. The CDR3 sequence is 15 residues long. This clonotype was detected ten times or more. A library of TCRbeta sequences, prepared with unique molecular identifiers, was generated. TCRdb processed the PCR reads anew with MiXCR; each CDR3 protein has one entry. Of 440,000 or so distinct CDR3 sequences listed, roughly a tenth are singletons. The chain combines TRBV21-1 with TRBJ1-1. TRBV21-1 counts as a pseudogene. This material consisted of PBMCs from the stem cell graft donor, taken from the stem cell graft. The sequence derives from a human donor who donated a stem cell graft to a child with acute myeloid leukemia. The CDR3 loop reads CASSKKEQLNTEAFF. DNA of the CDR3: TGTGCCAGCAGCAAGAAGGAACAGTTGAACACTGAAGCTTTCTTT.